This TCR beta chain appears in the sequencing data of a study of post-analysis software for immune sequencing data (dated by TCRdb to the mid-2010s). For the wider study: Recorded disease courses included relapsing-remitting, secondary progressive and progressive-relapsing multiple sclerosis, with some patients lacking subtype annotation. The patient repertoires were set against eleven to twelve previously published healthy control repertoires from donors whose ages ranged from roughly 6 to 27 years. A subset of samples was prepared in parallel using single-end sample barcoding, then pooled and co-amplified after Illumina adapter ligation. The study at large found these results: Normalized Chao1 diversity was significantly lower in multiple sclerosis patients than controls, suggesting substantial peripheral T-cell clonal expansion. The multiple sclerosis patient group was slightly younger than the control group. When samples were clustered directly using the F measure, samples prepared in the same batch co-clustered strongly, which prompted a batch-effect correction. Patients showed significantly higher frequencies than controls for roughly 5 TRBV segments, among them TRBV5-6, TRBV5-1 and TRBV20-1.

Libraries were made using PCR. Instrument on record: Illumina HiSeq 2500. To reduce PCR and sequencing biases, unique molecular identifiers were incorporated into the TCR beta cDNA libraries. About 500,000 cDNA molecules were obtained per 1 to 10 million input T cells, so each molecule approximated one T cell. The patient libraries were prepared and sequenced using the same protocol as the earlier healthy control dataset. Samples belonging to the same batch were prepared together, multiplexed and sequenced on a shared HiSeq lane. As for how the authors treated the data: MIGEC handled the raw barcoded reads, throwing out single-read molecular identifier groups before consensus assembly and CDR3 extraction. Clonotype tables were post-analysed with VDJtools, normalizing diversity by down-sampling all datasets to the smallest sample size. Repertoire overlap clustering matched CDR3 amino acid but not nucleotide sequences to correct batch-related cross-sample contamination. The public reads were reprocessed in TCRdb via fastp at Q25 and MiXCR, keeping in-frame beta chains. For every CDR3 protein sequence, its rows merge into one entry that carries the most common genes and DNA. TCRdb's processing, not the authors', yielded these V and J calls. The sample table records 550,000 to 700,000 distinct CDR3 sequences; around 47% of these occur just once. The biggest ten clones account for roughly 1.7% of the sample.

To demonstrate the VDJtools post-analysis software, the study profiled TCR beta repertoires from the peripheral blood of 13 young patients with multiple sclerosis. Multiple sclerosis patients were children and adolescents aged about 6 to 17 years. The CDR3 has 14 amino acids, counting the end cysteine and phenylalanine. The sequence is cut down to CDR3 DNA, 42 bases in frame from base 1. Trimmed from V: 10 bases; trimmed from J: 6 bases; junction bases lacking a gene match: 14. This clonotype was recorded once. Its binding antigen is unknown. The record has no base qualities; no much larger clone is one base away.

The sequence derives from a girl aged 10 to 17 with multiple sclerosis. Recombination linked TRBV12-3 or TRBV12-4 to TRBJ1-1; 7 central bases correspond to TRBD1. The sequencing sample was made of blood. The CDR3 is CATLGRGQMAEAFF. The nucleotides read TGTGCCACCTTGGGGAGGGGGCAAATGGCTGAAGCTTTCTTT.